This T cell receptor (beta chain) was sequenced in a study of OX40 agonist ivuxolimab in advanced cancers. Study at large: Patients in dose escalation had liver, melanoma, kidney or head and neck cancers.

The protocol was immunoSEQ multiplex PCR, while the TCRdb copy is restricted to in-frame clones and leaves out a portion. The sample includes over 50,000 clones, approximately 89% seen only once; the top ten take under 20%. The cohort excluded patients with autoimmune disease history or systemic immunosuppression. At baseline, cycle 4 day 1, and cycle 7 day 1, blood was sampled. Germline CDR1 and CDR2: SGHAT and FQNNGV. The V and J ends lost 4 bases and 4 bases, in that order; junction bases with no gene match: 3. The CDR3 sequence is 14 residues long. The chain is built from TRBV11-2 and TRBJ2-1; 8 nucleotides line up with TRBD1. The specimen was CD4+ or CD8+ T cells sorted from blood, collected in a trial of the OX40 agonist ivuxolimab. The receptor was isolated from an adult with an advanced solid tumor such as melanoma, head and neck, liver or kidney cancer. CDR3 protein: CASSYTGGYNEQFF. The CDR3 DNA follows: TGTGCCAGCAGCTATACAGGGGGATACAATGAGCAGTTCTTC.